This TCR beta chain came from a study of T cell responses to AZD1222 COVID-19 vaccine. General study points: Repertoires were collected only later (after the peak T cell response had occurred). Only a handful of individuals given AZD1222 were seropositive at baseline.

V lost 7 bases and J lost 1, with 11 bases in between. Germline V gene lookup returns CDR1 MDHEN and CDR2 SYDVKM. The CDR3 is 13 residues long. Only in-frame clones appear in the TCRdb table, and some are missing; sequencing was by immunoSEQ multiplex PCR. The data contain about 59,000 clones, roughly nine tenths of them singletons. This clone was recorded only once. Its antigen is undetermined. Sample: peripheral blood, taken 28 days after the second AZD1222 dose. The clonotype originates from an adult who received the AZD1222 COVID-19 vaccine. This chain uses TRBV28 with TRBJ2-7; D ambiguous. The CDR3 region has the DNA TGTGCCAGCAAAATAGACTCTTCCTACGAGCAGTACTTC. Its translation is CASKIDSSYEQYF. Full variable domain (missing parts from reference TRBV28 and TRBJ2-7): DVKVTQSSRYLVKRTGEKVFLECVQDMDHENMFWYRQDPGLGLRLIYFSYDVKMKEKGDIPEGYSVSREKKERFSLILESASTNQTSMYLCASKIDSSYEQYFGPGTRLTVT.